This entry is about one T cell receptor beta chain. Its cognate antigen is unknown. Treatment: PENTA 11 planned treatment interruption arm or continuous ART arm. The entry originates in a study of HIV-infected children after antiretroviral therapy interruption. Study in general: Continuous-treatment children had median age roughly 8 years, interruption roughly 9.5 years. Most children had recorded EBV and CMV exposure. The study's findings and limits: The CD45RA+ naive sort may contain some EMRA or stem memory cells.

The CDR3 is made up of 14 amino acids. From germline, CDR1 is KGHDR and CDR2 SFDVKD. Losses at the gene ends were 7 bases for V and 1 base for J; bases not matched to a gene: 5. Unique molecular identifiers were included in an RNA-based 3' RACE TCR library. Each CDR3 protein gets one entry after TCRdb re-called the 3' RACE reads with MiXCR. The table includes about 46,000 distinct CDR3 sequences, 3.5% to 5% detected once. The sequencing used CD45RA+ CD4+ T cells from PBMCs, pooled from several time points, collected from a donor given antiretroviral therapy, either interrupted or continuous. Subset reported: naive CD4+ CD45RA+ CD45RO- T cells. The chain joins TRBV24-1 to TRBJ1-1; the match to TRBD1 covers 7 bases. This receptor was identified in a pool of human donors with HIV. CDR3 nucleotides: TGTGCCACCAGGCGGGCAGGGGGGAACACTGAAGCTTTCTTT. Translating it yields CATRRAGGNTEAFF.